The text below deals with one TCR beta chain. Its antigen remains unidentified. The data were produced by immunoSEQ multiplex PCR, yet TCRdb's version contains in-frame clones alone and is incomplete. The sample has approximately 23,000 clones, approximately 86% seen once. Germline V gene data show CDR1 as WSHSY and CDR2 as SAAADI. V lost 6 bases, J lost 0 bases, and 8 bases lay in between. This CDR3 has 13 amino acids. These data come from a study of OX40 agonist ivuxolimab in advanced cancers. At the level of the study: The patients received ivuxolimab by intravenous route every 2 weeks at 0.01 to 10 mg/kg. Findings and limits, study-wide: The work left the antigen specificity of expanded peripheral T cells undetermined. Clones of CD4+ and CD8+ blood T cells grew by week 6 at doses of 0.1 to 3.0 mg/kg.

This chain links TRBV10-2 with TRBJ1-1, with D unresolved. The clonotype was recovered from an adult with an advanced solid tumor such as melanoma, head and neck, liver or kidney cancer. This material consisted of CD4+ or CD8+ T cells sorted from blood, taken in a trial of the OX40 agonist ivuxolimab. The DNA for the CDR3 is TGCGCCAGCAGAGAGGACCTGAACACTGAAGCTTTCTTT. Protein sequence: CASREDLNTEAFF.